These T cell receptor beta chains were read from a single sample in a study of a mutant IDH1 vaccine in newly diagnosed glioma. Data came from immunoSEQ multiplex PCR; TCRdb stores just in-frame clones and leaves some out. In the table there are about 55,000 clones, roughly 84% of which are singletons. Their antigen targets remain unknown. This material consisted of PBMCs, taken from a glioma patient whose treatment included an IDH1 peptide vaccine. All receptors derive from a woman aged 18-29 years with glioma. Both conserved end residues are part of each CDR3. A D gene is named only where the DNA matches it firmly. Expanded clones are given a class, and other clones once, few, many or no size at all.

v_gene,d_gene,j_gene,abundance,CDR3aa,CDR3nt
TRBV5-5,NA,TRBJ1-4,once,CASSYREEKLFF,TGTGCCAGCAGCTACAGGGAGGAAAAACTGTTTTTT
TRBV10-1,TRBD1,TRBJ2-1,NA,CASSGQGYDEQFF,TGCGCCAGCAGTGGACAGGGGTATGATGAGCAGTTCTTC
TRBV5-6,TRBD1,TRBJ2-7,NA,CASSSPGTGTHPLEQYF,TGTGCCAGCAGCTCCCCCGGGACAGGGACCCACCCGCTCGAGCAGTACTTC
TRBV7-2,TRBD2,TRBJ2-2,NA,CASSTGLAGALNTGELFF,TGTGCCAGCAGCACGGGACTAGCGGGGGCCTTGAACACCGGGGAGCTGTTTTTT
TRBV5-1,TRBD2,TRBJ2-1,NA,CASTPRGGLAHEQFF,TGCGCCAGCACCCCGCGGGGGGGCCTCGCCCATGAGCAGTTCTTC
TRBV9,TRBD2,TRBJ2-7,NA,CASSAGGSGGFSSYEQYF,TGTGCCAGCAGCGCCGGGGGTAGCGGGGGGTTCAGCTCCTACGAGCAGTACTTC
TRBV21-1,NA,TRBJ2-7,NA,CARGGLADSYEQYF,TGTGCCAGGGGAGGGCTAGCGGATTCCTACGAGCAGTACTTC
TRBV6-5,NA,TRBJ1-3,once,CASSSLRSSGNTIYF,TGTGCCAGCAGCTCCCTCCGGAGCTCTGGAAACACCATATATTTT
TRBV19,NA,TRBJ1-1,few,CASSIVGGGDEAFF,TGTGCCAGTAGTATAGTCGGGGGAGGGGATGAAGCTTTCTTT
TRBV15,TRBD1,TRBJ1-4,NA,CATSKDRGYEKLFF,TGTGCCACCAGCAAAGACAGGGGTTACGAAAAACTGTTTTTT
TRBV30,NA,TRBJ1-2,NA,CAWRSYGYTF,TGTGCCTGGAGGAGCTATGGCTACACCTTC